The 12 T cell receptor beta chains below come from one sample, sequenced in a study of T cell responses to AZD1222 COVID-19 vaccine. Method: immunoSEQ multiplex PCR; TCRdb's copy keeps in-frame clones and lacks some. Of 150,000 to 200,000 clones in the sample, about 92% are singletons; the top ten hold about 1.1%. Sequences were derived from peripheral blood, sampled 28 days after the second AZD1222 dose. Receptors originate from an adult who received the AZD1222 COVID-19 vaccine.

This clone appeared a single time. The gene calls are TRBV5-8 and TRBJ1-4; 8 bases map to TRBD1. Unmatched junction bases numbered 10, after V lost 4 bases and J lost 8 bases. CDR1 and CDR2 from the germline V gene are SGHTS and YDEGEE. The CDR3 is 15 residues long. The CDR3 coding sequence is TGTGCCAGCAGCGCAAGACAGGGGAGAGGAGAAAAACTGTTTTTT. Protein sequence: CASSARQGRGEKLFF.

V gene TRBV4-2 combines with J gene TRBJ1-6; possible D gene TRBD1, 6 bases. The CDR3 is 17 residues long. Germline-derived CDR1 and CDR2 are LGHNA and YNFKEQ. V was cut by 1 base and J by 9 bases, with 19 bases left in between. DNA for the CDR3: TGTGCCAGCAGCCAAGGCGTGGCGACAGGCCCCAGTTCACCCCTCCACTTT. This encodes CASSQGVATGPSSPLHF.

CDR3 sequence reads: CASSRGARHTGELFF. The CDR3 DNA reads TGTGCCAGCAGTAGGGGGGCACGGCACACCGGGGAGCTGTTTTTT. The genes are TRBV6-2 or TRBV6-3 and TRBJ2-2, with D perhaps matching TRBD1 or TRBD2 (6 bases each). The CDR3 has 15 residues. Per the germline V gene, CDR1 is MNHEY and CDR2 is SVGEGT. Trimming left V 5 bases short and J 3 bases short, with 13 bases between.

This rearrangement joins TRBV2 to TRBJ2-2; 7 nucleotides match TRBD2. Germline trimming cut 1 base from V and 3 bases from J; bases unmatched to any gene: 2. CDR3 length: 15 residues. Germline V CDR1 and CDR2: SNHLY, FYNNEI. The CDR3 region is CASSEGREDTGELFF. CDR3 DNA sequence: TGTGCCAGCAGTGAAGGACGGGAGGACACCGGGGAGCTGTTTTTT. The full variable domain, rest sourced from reference TRBV2 and TRBJ2-2, is EPEVTQTPSHQVTQMGQEVILRCVPISNHLYFYWYRQILGQKVEFLVSFYNNEISEKSEIFDDQFSVERPDGSNFTLKIRSTKLEDSAMYFCASSEGREDTGELFFGEGSRLTVL.

J is TRBJ2-2 and V is TRBV5-6; D gene uncertain. CDR1 is SGHDT, CDR2 YYEEEE, per germline. The CDR3 runs to 15 residues. Between the trimmed V and J ends, which lost 0 bases and 4 bases, there was a span of 10 bases. The CDR3 bases are TGTGCCAGCAGCTTGGAGCCAAGGACCACCGGGGAGCTGTTTTTT. It yields the protein CASSLEPRTTGELFF.

CDR3 residues: CASGLIYSGTSSYNEQFF. The DNA of the CDR3 is TGTGCTAGTGGTTTGATCTATTCCGGGACTAGCTCCTACAATGAGCAGTTCTTC. V usage is TRBV12-5 and J usage is TRBJ2-1, with TRBD2 matching 8 bases. The V gene end was trimmed by 2 bases and the J gene end by 0 bases; junction bases not matched to a gene: 9. This CDR3 contains 18 residues. The germline gives CDR1 LGHNT, CDR2 FRNRAP.

This rearrangement joins TRBV2 to TRBJ1-2; D is perhaps TRBD1 (5 bases). Germline V gene data show CDR1 as SNHLY and CDR2 as FYNNEI. V gave up 8 bases and J gave up 0 bases, with 13 bases separating them. The CDR3 has 14 amino acids. CDR3 amino acids: CASLIRDTNYGYTF. In DNA, the CDR3 is TGTGCCAGCTTAATCAGGGATACTAACTATGGCTACACCTTC. Complete variable domain (other parts from reference TRBV2 and TRBJ1-2): EPEVTQTPSHQVTQMGQEVILRCVPISNHLYFYWYRQILGQKVEFLVSFYNNEISEKSEIFDDQFSVERPDGSNFTLKIRSTKLEDSAMYFCASLIRDTNYGYTFGSGTRLTVV.

In DNA form, the CDR3 reads TGTGCCAGCAGCTTGAGACGGTTGAATGAAAAACTGTTTTTT. Its translation is CASSLRRLNEKLFF. This chain links TRBV5-6 with TRBJ1-4; D not resolved. Per the germline V gene, CDR1 is SGHDT and CDR2 is YYEEEE. The germline V and J ends were trimmed by 1 base and 5 bases, with 9 bases remaining between them. This CDR3 is 14 amino acids long. Complete variable domain (other parts from reference TRBV5-6 and TRBJ1-4): DAGVTQSPTHLIKTRGQQVTLRCSPKSGHDTVSWYQQALGQGPQFIFQYYEEEERQRGNFPDRFSGHQFPNYSSELNVNALLLGDSALYLCASSLRRLNEKLFFGSGTQLSVL.

CDR3 amino acids: CASSLGEMNTEAFF. The DNA for the CDR3 is TGCGCCAGCAGCCTAGGGGAGATGAACACTGAAGCTTTCTTT. The gene calls are TRBV5-1 and TRBJ1-1, with D maybe TRBD1 (5 bases). This CDR3 is built from 14 residues. Germline V gives CDR1 SGHRS, CDR2 YFSETQ. The V end lost 4 bases, the J end lost 0 bases, and 10 bases lay between the germline ends. The whole variable domain, filled in from reference TRBV5-1 and TRBJ1-1, reads KAGVTQTPRYLIKTRGQQVTLSCSPISGHRSVSWYQQTPGQGLQFLFEYFSETQRNKGNFPGRFSGRQFSNSRSEMNVSTLELGDSALYLCASSLGEMNTEAFFGQGTRLTVV.

This clone has only one observation. The chain couples TRBV2 to TRBJ2-6; D is unresolved. Trimming stripped 6 bases from V and 0 bases from J, with 15 bases between. CDR1 and CDR2 (germline): SNHLY, FYNNEI. The CDR3 loop spans 17 amino acids. The CDR3 is CASRVRKSSSGANVLTF. CDR3 bases: TGTGCCAGCAGGGTTCGGAAGTCTAGCTCTGGGGCCAACGTCCTGACTTTC.

J is TRBJ2-5 and V is TRBV19; TRBD2 agrees at 15 bases. The ends lost 1 base at V and 4 bases at J; junction bases unmatched: 4. CDR3 length equals 17 residues. The germline V gene has CDR1 LNHDA and CDR2 SQIVND (reference sequence). The CDR3 DNA sequence: TGTGCCAGTAGTATAGGGACTAGCGGGGGGGCGTCAGAGACCCAGTACTTC. It is translated as CASSIGTSGGASETQYF.

The chain employs TRBV5-1 and TRBJ1-4; D is possibly TRBD1 (5 bases). The CDR3 extends over 13 amino acids. The ends were cut back, 4 bases at V and 5 bases at J, with 9 bases in the middle. From germline, CDR1 is SGHRS and CDR2 YFSETQ. CDR3 in DNA: TGCGCCAGCAGCATGAACAGGAATGAAAAACTGTTTTTT. Translating it yields CASSMNRNEKLFF.